The clone carrying this T cell receptor (beta chain) has just a few counts. Sequenced by immunoSEQ multiplex PCR; TCRdb stores in-frame clones only, minus some. This table holds 24,000 or so clones, roughly 83% found once. Trimming pared 5 bases from V and 0 bases from J, leaving 7 bases between. Germline V gene data show CDR1 as MRHNA and CDR2 as SNTAGT. This CDR3 region has 13 residues. This sample is part of a study of graft-versus-host responses after intestinal transplantation. This chain joins TRBV6-4 and TRBJ1-1; D may be TRBD1 (5 bases). The TCR sequence derives from a human patient who received an intestinal transplant, so some T cells may come from the graft donor. This specimen consisted of PBMCs, obtained approximately 28 days after intestinal transplant. The CDR3: CASSTTVNTEAFF. As DNA, the CDR3 is TGTGCCAGCAGTACGACAGTGAACACTGAAGCTTTCTTT.